This T cell receptor beta chain was retrieved from a study of cytomegalovirus exposure and HLA in healthy donors. A multiplex PCR was run with 60 Vbeta primers and 13 Jbeta primers. Clones were read by immunoSEQ multiplex PCR, and TCRdb kept only the in-frame ones, dropping some. This sample has some 150,000 clones, with about 61% found just once. The CDR3 loop spans 14 amino acids. The germline gives CDR1 SEHNR, CDR2 FQNEAQ (reference sequence). After removal of 5 bases from V and 5 bases from J, the junction contained 4 bases not matched to a gene. The source material was PBMCs. The chain joins TRBV7-9 to TRBJ2-5; 11 bases line up with TRBD2. The TCR sequence derives from a woman aged 40 to 50 in good health and CMV-seronegative. Written as DNA, the CDR3 is TGTGCCAGCAGCAATAGCGGGGGGGCGGAGACCCAGTACTTC. Translating gives CASSNSGGAETQYF.